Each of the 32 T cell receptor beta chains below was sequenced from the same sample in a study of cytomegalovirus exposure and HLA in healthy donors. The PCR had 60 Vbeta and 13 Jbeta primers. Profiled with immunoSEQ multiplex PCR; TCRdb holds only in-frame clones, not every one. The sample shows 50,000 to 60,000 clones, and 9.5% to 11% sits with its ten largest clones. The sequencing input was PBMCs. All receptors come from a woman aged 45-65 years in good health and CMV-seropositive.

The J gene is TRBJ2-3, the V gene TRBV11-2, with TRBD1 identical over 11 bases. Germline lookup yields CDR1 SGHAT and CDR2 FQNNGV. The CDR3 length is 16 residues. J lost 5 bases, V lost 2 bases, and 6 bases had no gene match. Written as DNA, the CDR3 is TGTGCCAGCAGCTTACACGGGACAGGGGGATTAGATACGCAGTATTTT. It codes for CASSLHGTGGLDTQYF. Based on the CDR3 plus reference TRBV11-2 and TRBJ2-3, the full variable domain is EAGVAQSPRYKIIEKRQSVAFWCNPISGHATLYWYQQILGQGPKLLIQFQNNGVVDDSQLPKDRFSAERLKGVDSTLKIQPAKLEDSAVYLCASSLHGTGGLDTQYFGPGTRLTVL.

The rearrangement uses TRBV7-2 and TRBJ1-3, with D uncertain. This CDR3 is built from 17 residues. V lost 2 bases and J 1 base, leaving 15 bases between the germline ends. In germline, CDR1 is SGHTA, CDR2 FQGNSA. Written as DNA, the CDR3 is TGTGCCAGCAGCTTATACCCGGGCGGGGAATCTGGAAACACCATATATTTT. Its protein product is CASSLYPGGESGNTIYF.

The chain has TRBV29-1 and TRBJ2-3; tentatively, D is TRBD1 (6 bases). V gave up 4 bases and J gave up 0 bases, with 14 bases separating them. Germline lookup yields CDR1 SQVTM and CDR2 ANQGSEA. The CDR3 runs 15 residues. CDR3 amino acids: CSVAQGPTSTDTQYF. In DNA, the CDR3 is TGCAGCGTTGCGCAGGGGCCGACTAGCACAGATACGCAGTATTTT.

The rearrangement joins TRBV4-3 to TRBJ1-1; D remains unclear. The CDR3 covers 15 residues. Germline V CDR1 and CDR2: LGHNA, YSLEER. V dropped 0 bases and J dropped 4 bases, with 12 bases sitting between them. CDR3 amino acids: CASSQDDTSGTEAFF. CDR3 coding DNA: TGCGCCAGCAGCCAAGATGATACCAGTGGCACTGAAGCTTTCTTT.

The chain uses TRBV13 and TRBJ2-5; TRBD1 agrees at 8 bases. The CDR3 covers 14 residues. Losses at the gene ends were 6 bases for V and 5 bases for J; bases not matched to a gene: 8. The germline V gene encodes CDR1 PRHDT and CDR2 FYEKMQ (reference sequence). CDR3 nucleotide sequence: TGTGCCAGCAGTTCCGACAGGGGCATGGAGACCCAGTACTTC. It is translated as CASSSDRGMETQYF.

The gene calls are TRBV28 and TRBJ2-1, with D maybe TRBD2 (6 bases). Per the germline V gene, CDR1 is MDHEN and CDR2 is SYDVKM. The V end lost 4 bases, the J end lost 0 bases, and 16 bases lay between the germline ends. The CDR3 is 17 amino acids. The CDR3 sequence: CASSSHTAGGSYNEQFF. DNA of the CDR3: TGTGCCAGCAGTTCCCACACTGCCGGGGGCTCCTACAATGAGCAGTTCTTC.

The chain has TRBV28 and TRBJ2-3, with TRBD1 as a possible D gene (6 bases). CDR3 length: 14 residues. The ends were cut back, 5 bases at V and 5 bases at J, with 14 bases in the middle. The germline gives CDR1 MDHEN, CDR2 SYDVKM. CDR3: CASSPILGGDTQYF. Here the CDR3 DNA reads TGTGCCAGCAGTCCTATCTTAGGGGGAGATACGCAGTATTTT.

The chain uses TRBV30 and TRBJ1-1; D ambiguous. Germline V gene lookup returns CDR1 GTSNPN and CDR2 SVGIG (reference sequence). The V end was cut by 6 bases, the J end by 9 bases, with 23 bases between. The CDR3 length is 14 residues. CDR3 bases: TGTGCCTGCCTAACCAGAGGGCCAACTGGAAAAGCTTTCTTT. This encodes CACLTRGPTGKAFF.

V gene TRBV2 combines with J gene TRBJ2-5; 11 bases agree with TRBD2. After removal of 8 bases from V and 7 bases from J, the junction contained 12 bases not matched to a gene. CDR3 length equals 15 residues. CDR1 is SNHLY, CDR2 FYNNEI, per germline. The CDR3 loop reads CASASGLAAFMTQYF. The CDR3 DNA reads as TGTGCCAGCGCCTCGGGACTAGCGGCCTTTATGACCCAGTACTTC.

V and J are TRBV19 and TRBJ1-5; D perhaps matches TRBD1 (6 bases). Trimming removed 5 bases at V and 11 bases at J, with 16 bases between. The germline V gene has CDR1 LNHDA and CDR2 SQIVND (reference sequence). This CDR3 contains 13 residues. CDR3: CASSGDIGSAQHF. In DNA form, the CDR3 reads TGTGCCAGTAGTGGGGACATTGGATCGGCCCAGCATTTT. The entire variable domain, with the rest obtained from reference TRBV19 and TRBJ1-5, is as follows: DGGITQSPKYLFRKEGQNVTLSCEQNLNHDAMYWYRQDPGQGLRLIYYSQIVNDFQKGDIAEGYSVSREKKESFPLTVTSAQKNPTAFYLCASSGDIGSAQHFGDGTRLSIL.

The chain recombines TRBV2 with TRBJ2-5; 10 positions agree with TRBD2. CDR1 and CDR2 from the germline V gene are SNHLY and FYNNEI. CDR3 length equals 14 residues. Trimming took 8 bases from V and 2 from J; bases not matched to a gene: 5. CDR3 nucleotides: TGTGCCAGCGGCGCTAGCGGGAGACAAGAGACCCAGTACTTC. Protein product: CASGASGRQETQYF.

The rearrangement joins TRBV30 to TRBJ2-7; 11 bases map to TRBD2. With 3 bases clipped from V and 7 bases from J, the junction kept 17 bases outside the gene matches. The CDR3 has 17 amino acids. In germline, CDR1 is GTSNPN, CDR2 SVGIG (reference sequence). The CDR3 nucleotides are TGTGCCTGGAGGCCTACAGATAATAGCGGGGGGGCAAGGGAGCAGTACTTC. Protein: CAWRPTDNSGGAREQYF. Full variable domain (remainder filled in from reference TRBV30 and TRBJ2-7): SQTIHQWPATLVQPVGSPLSLECTVEGTSNPNLYWYRQAAGRGLQLLFYSVGIGQISSEVPQNLSASRPQDRQFILSSKKLLLSDSGFYLCAWRPTDNSGGAREQYFGPGTRLTVT.

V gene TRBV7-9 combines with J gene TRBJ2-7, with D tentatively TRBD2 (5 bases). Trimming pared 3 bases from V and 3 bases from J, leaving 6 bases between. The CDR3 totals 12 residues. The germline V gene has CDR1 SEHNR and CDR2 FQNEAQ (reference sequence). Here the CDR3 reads CASSLGSYEQYF. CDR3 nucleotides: TGTGCCAGCAGCTTGGGGAGCTACGAGCAGTACTTC. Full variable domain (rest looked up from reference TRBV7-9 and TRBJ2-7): DTGVSQNPRHKITKRGQNVTFRCDPISEHNRLYWYRQTLGQGPEFLTYFQNEAQLEKSRLLSDRFSAERPKGSFSTLEIQRTEQGDSAMYLCASSLGSYEQYFGPGTRLTVT.

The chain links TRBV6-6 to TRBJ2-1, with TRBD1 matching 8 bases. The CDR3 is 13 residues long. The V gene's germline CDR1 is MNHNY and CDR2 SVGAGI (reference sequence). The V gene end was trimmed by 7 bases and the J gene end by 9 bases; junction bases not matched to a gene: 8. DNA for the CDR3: TGTGCCAGCACCATGACAGGGGTGGGTGAGCAGTTCTTC. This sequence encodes CASTMTGVGEQFF.

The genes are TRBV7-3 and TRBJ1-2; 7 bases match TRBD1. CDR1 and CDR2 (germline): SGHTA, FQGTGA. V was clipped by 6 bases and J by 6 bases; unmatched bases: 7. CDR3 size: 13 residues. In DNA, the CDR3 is TGTGCCAGCAGTCTCCGACAGGGTAATGGCTACACCTTC. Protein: CASSLRQGNGYTF.

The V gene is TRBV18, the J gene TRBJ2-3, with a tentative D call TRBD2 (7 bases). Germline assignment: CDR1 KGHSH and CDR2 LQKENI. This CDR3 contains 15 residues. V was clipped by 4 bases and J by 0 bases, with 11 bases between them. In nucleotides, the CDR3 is TGTGCCAGCTCACGCGCGGGGGCCAGCACAGATACGCAGTATTTT. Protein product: CASSRAGASTDTQYF.

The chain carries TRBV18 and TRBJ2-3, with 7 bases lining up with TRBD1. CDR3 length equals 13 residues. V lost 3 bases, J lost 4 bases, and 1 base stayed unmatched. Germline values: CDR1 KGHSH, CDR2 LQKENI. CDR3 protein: CASSPQGADTQYF. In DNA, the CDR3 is TGTGCCAGCTCACCGCAGGGGGCAGATACGCAGTATTTT. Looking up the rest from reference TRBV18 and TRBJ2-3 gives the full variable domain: NAGVMQNPRHLVRRRGQEARLRCSPMKGHSHVYWYRQLPEEGLKFMVYLQKENIIDESGMPKERFSAEFPKEGPSILRIQQVVRGDSAAYFCASSPQGADTQYFGPGTRLTVL.

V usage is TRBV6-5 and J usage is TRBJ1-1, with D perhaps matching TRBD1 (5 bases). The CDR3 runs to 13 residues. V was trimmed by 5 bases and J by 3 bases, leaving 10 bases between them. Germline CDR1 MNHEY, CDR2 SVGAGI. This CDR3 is CASSAPGYTEAFF. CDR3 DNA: TGTGCCAGCAGTGCCCCAGGGTACACTGAAGCTTTCTTT.

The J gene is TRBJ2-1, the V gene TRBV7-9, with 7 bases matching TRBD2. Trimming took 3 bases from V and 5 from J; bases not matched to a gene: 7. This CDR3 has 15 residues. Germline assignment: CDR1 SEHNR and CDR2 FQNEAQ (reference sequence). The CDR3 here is CASSLRRESDNEQFF. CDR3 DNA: TGTGCCAGCAGCTTGAGGCGGGAGTCCGACAATGAGCAGTTCTTC.

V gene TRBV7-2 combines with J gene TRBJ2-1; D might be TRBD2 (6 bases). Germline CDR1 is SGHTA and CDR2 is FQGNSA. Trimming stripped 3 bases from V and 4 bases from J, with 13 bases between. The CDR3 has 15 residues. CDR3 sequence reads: CASSFAGTGYNEQFF. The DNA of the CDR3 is TGTGCCAGCAGCTTCGCCGGGACTGGATACAATGAGCAGTTCTTC.

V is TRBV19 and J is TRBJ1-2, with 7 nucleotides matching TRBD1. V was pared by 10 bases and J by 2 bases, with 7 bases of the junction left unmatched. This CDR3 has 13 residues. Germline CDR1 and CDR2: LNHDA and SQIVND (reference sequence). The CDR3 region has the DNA TGTGCCACCACGACAGGGAGGAACTATGGCTACACCTTC. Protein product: CATTTGRNYGYTF.

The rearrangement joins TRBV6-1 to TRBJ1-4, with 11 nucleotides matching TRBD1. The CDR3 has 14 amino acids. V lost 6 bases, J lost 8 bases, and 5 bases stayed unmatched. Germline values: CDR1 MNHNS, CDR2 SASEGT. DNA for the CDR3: TGTGCCAGCAGACCCGGGACAGGGGGGGAAAAACTGTTTTTT. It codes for CASRPGTGGEKLFF.

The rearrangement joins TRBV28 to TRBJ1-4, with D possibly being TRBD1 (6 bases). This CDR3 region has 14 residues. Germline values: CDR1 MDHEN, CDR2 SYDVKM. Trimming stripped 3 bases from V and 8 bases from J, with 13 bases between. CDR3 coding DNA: TGTGCCAGCAGTTTCCTCAGGGGTGGCGAAAAACTGTTTTTT. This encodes CASSFLRGGEKLFF.

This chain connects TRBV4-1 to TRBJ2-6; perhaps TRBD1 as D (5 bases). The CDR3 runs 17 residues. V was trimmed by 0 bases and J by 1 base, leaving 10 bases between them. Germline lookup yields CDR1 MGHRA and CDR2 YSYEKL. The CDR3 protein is CASSQESRASGANVLTF. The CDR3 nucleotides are TGCGCCAGCAGCCAAGAGAGCAGGGCTTCTGGGGCCAACGTCCTGACTTTC.

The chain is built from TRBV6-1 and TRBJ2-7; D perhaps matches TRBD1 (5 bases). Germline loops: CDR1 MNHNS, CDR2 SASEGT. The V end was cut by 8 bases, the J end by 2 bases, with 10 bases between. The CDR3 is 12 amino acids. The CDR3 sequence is CASRQGTYEQYF. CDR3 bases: TGTGCCAGCCGGCAGGGTACCTACGAGCAGTACTTC.

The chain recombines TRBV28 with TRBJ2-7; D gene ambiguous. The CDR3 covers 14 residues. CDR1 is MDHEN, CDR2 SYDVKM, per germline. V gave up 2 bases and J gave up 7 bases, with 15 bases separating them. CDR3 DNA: TGTGCCAGCAGTTTAAGGAACTACGTTCGAGAGCAGTACTTC. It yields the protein CASSLRNYVREQYF.

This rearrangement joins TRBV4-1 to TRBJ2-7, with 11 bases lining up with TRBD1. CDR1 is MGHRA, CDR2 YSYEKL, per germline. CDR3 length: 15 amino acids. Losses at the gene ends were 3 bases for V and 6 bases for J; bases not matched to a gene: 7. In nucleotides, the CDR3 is TGCGCCAGCAGCCACCACGGACAGGGGGCGGCCGAGCAGTACTTC. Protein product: CASSHHGQGAAEQYF.

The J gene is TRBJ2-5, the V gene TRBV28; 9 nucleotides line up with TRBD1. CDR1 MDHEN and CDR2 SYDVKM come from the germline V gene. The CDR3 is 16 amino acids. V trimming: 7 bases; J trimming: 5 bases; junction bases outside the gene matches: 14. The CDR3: CASNPTGTGRRETQYF. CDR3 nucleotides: TGTGCCAGCAATCCCACCGGGACAGGGAGGAGGGAGACCCAGTACTTC.

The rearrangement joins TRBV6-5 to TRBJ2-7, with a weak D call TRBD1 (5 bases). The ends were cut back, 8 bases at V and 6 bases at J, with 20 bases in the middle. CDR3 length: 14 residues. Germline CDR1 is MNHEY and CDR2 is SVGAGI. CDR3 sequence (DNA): TGTGCCAGCTCCACCCTCCAGGGTGCCTCCGAGCAGTACTTC. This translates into CASSTLQGASEQYF.

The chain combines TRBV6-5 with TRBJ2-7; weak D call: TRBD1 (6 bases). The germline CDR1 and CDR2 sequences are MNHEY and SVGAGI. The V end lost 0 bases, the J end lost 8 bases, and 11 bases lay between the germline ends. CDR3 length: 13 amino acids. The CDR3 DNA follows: TGTGCCAGCAGTTACTCGAGGGGGTCTCAGCAGTACTTC. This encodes CASSYSRGSQQYF.

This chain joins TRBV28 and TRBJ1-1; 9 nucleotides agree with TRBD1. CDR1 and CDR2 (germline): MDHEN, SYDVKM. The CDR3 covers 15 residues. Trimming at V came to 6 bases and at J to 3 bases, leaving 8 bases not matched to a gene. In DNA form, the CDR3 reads TGTGCCAGCAGCTCTCCGGGACAGGGAGACACTGAAGCTTTCTTT. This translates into CASSSPGQGDTEAFF.

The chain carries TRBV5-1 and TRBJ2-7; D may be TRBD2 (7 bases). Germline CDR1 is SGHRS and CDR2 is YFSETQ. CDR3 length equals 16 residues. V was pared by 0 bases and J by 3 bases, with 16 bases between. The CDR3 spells CASSLAPQGRDYEQYF. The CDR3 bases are TGCGCCAGCAGCTTGGCCCCGCAGGGGAGGGACTACGAGCAGTACTTC.